One sample yielded the 27 T cell receptor beta chains listed below, sequenced in a study of beta chain features in type 1 diabetes. No cognate antigen is known for these TCRs. Broader study findings: TCRB CDR3 length was moderately but significantly reduced in all four CD4+ subsets of Type 1 diabetes patients.

The investigators reverse transcribed all of the isolated RNA, so they sequenced expressed TCRB transcripts. Libraries were prepared by immunoSEQ multiplex PCR; TCRdb keeps only in-frame clonotypes and omits some of them. The top ten hold about 0.015% of the sample, which has fewer than 450,000 clones, roughly 13% seen once. The sample consisted of naive CD4+ T cells from blood. Source of these receptors: a young woman with type 1 diabetes.

The V call is TRBV5-1, the J call TRBJ2-2, with 12 bases matching TRBD2. This CDR3 contains 19 residues. The germline V gene encodes CDR1 SGHRS and CDR2 YFSETQ. The ends lost 1 base at V and 5 bases at J; junction bases unmatched: 12. The DNA of the CDR3 is TGCGCCAGCAGCTTGATGACTCTAGCGGGAGGGCCTCGGACCGGGGAGCTGTTTTTT. Protein product: CASSLMTLAGGPRTGELFF.

The V gene is TRBV7-2, the J gene TRBJ2-1; D call uncertain. Germline CDR1 is SGHTA and CDR2 is FQGNSA. CDR3 size: 16 residues. Trimming left V 8 bases short and J 2 bases short, with 19 bases between. The CDR3 DNA sequence: TGTGCCAGCGGCCTTGGAGCATTAATAACCTACAATGAGCAGTTCTTC. Translating gives CASGLGALITYNEQFF.

V is TRBV9 and J is TRBJ2-5, with 12 bases identical to TRBD2. CDR1 is SGDLS and CDR2 is YYNGEE in the germline V gene. The CDR3 consists of 16 residues. V dropped 2 bases and J dropped 4; count of bases not matched to a gene: 6. The CDR3 sequence is CASSVGLAGGPETQYF. The CDR3 DNA sequence: TGTGCCAGCAGCGTCGGCCTAGCGGGAGGGCCAGAGACCCAGTACTTC.

This clone came up a few times. The CDR3 sequence: CASSFGGRGDTQYF. CDR3 nucleotide sequence: TGTGCCAGCAGCTTTGGAGGGCGCGGAGATACGCAGTATTTT. The chain couples TRBV7-9 to TRBJ2-3, with D possibly matching TRBD2 (6 bases). Germline values: CDR1 SEHNR, CDR2 FQNEAQ (reference sequence). CDR3 length: 14 residues. V shed 3 bases and J shed 5 bases, with 12 bases lying between them.

This chain links TRBV27 with TRBJ2-1, with D hard to call. Germline V gene data show CDR1 as MNHEY and CDR2 as SMNVEV (reference sequence). This CDR3 spans 13 amino acids. V gave up 6 bases and J gave up 0 bases, with 6 bases separating them. This chain's CDR3 is CASRSNSYNEQFF. CDR3 in DNA: TGTGCCAGCAGAAGCAACTCCTACAATGAGCAGTTCTTC.

The V and J genes are TRBV19 and TRBJ2-5; D remains unclear. The length of the CDR3 is 13 residues. Trimming stripped 5 bases from V and 7 bases from J, with 14 bases between. Germline values: CDR1 LNHDA, CDR2 SQIVND (reference sequence). CDR3: CASSPPNLGTQYF. CDR3 nucleotides: TGTGCCAGTAGTCCCCCGAACCTCGGGACCCAGTACTTC.

The table lists this clone with a few counts. The rearrangement uses TRBV5-1 and TRBJ1-1; 9 bases line up with TRBD1. V gave up 1 base and J gave up 7 bases; unmatched junction bases: 17. This CDR3 region has 18 residues. Germline loops: CDR1 SGHRS, CDR2 YFSETQ. The CDR3, as DNA: TGCGCCAGCAGCTTGAGCATGAGGACAGGGGAGTTATTGAGTGAAGCTTTCTTT. Its protein product is CASSLSMRTGELLSEAFF.

This clone was detected only a few times. The chain employs TRBV9 and TRBJ2-3; 7 nucleotides match TRBD2. This CDR3 comprises 14 residues. The germline gives CDR1 SGDLS, CDR2 YYNGEE. The junction had 4 bases not matched to a gene; V was cut back by 4 bases and J by 2 bases. CDR3: CASSIRDYTDTQYF. CDR3 bases: TGTGCCAGCAGCATCCGGGACTACACAGATACGCAGTATTTT.

This chain uses TRBV11-3 with TRBJ2-1, with TRBD2 matching over 9 bases. Germline V gene data show CDR1 as SGHNT and CDR2 as YENEEA. Germline trimming cut 8 bases from V and 7 bases from J; bases unmatched to any gene: 15. There are 16 residues in the CDR3. The CDR3 protein is CASLTTSGPPRNEQFF. The CDR3 DNA sequence: TGTGCCAGCCTAACTACTAGCGGGCCGCCTCGGAATGAGCAGTTCTTC.

This clone was observed a handful of times. The chain is built from TRBV10-3 and TRBJ1-2; D remains unclear. Germline V gives CDR1 ENHRY, CDR2 SYGVKD. With 0 bases removed from V and 8 bases from J, the gap between germline ends came to 7 bases. CDR3 length: 12 amino acids. CDR3 amino acids: CAISESQKGYTF. CDR3 sequence (DNA): TGTGCCATCAGTGAGTCCCAGAAGGGCTACACCTTC.

The table lists this clone with a count of one. The rearrangement uses TRBV11-1 and TRBJ2-3, with TRBD2 identical over 9 bases. The germline gives CDR1 SGHAT, CDR2 FQDESV (reference sequence). This CDR3 region has 16 residues. V lost 3 bases and J lost 3; bases outside the gene matches: 7. CDR3 nucleotides: TGTGCCAGCAGCTTTCAACTAGCGGGTCTAACAGATACGCAGTATTTT. Protein product: CASSFQLAGLTDTQYF.

V is TRBV5-1 and J is TRBJ2-3; D is ambiguous. Trimming took off 3 bases at V and 0 bases at J, with 8 bases between the two ends. Germline V lookup: CDR1 SGHRS, CDR2 YFSETQ. The CDR3 is made up of 14 amino acids. CDR3 DNA: TGCGCCAGCAGCTCCCCGTCTAGCACAGATACGCAGTATTTT. Residues: CASSSPSSTDTQYF.

This chain connects TRBV7-9 to TRBJ2-3; no clear D. Germline lookup yields CDR1 SEHNR and CDR2 FQNEAQ (reference sequence). The CDR3 length is 14 residues. With 7 bases removed from V and 1 base from J, the gap between germline ends came to 12 bases. This chain's CDR3 is CASTPLRGTDTQYF. The DNA of the CDR3 is TGTGCCAGCACCCCCCTACGGGGCACAGATACGCAGTATTTT. Combining the CDR3 with reference TRBV7-9 and TRBJ2-3 gives the whole variable domain DTGVSQNPRHKITKRGQNVTFRCDPISEHNRLYWYRQTLGQGPEFLTYFQNEAQLEKSRLLSDRFSAERPKGSFSTLEIQRTEQGDSAMYLCASTPLRGTDTQYFGPGTRLTVL.

This clone has a handful of counts. The genes are TRBV29-1 and TRBJ1-2; TRBD1 might be the D (6 bases). Germline lookup yields CDR1 SQVTM and CDR2 ANQGSEA. Trimming stripped 8 bases from V and 7 bases from J, with 14 bases between. The length of the CDR3 is 11 residues. In DNA, the CDR3 is TGCAGCTTCGAGGGGGTCGGTGGCTACACCTTC. Translation: CSFEGVGGYTF.

In the case of this clone: Other DNA variants within this sample encode the same CDR3. The chain couples TRBV28 to TRBJ2-7; no reliable D call. The CDR3 length is 11 residues. The V gene's germline CDR1 is MDHEN and CDR2 SYDVKM. V lost 3 bases and J 3 bases, leaving 3 bases between the germline ends. CDR3 sequence reads: CASSFYYEQYF. In DNA form, the CDR3 reads TGTGCCAGCAGTTTCTACTACGAGCAGTACTTC.

This clone was recorded a few times. This rearrangement joins TRBV7-2 to TRBJ1-1, with 8 bases that match TRBD1. Germline V CDR1 and CDR2: SGHTA, FQGNSA. Germline trimming cut 5 bases from V and 8 bases from J; bases unmatched to any gene: 10. This CDR3 is built from 14 residues. As DNA, the CDR3 is TGTGCCAGCAGCCGAAACGGACAGGGCGCCGAAGCTTTCTTT. This translates into CASSRNGQGAEAFF.

As DNA, the CDR3 is TGTGCCAGCAGTTATAGGACAGCGATTGGTGAGCAGTTCTTC. It translates to CASSYRTAIGEQFF. The rearrangement uses TRBV6-6 and TRBJ2-1, with a weak D call TRBD1 (6 bases). Germline CDR1 is MNHNY and CDR2 is SVGAGI (reference sequence). The V end was cut by 3 bases, the J end by 9 bases, with 15 bases between. This CDR3 has 14 amino acids.

This clone was picked up a small number of times. The chain combines TRBV21-1 with TRBJ2-4; the tabulated D call, TRBD2, remains unverified against the DNA. TRBV21-1 is a known pseudogene. The CDR3 has 14 residues. The CDR3 DNA follows: TGTGCCAGCAGCGCGTTCTTAGCCAAAAACATTCAGTACTTC. Its protein product is CASSAFLAKNIQYF.

This clone was seen more than once but under ten times. The chain combines TRBV2 with TRBJ2-1; TRBD2 might be the D (5 bases). V was trimmed by 8 bases and J by 13 bases, leaving 21 bases between them. Germline CDR1 is SNHLY and CDR2 is FYNNEI. The CDR3 covers 13 residues. CDR3: CASQGGYLQLQFF. CDR3 nucleotide sequence: TGTGCCAGCCAAGGAGGCTACCTTCAACTTCAGTTCTTC.

This chain connects TRBV9 to TRBJ1-2, with D hard to call. Germline-derived CDR1 and CDR2 are SGDLS and YYNGEE. Deletions cut 7 bases from V and 4 bases from J, with 14 bases between. This CDR3 spans 13 amino acids. The CDR3 sequence is CASGVEGRYGYTF. Written as DNA, the CDR3 is TGTGCCAGCGGGGTCGAGGGTCGCTATGGCTACACCTTC. The complete variable domain, with remaining parts taken from reference TRBV9 and TRBJ1-2, reads DSGVTQTPKHLITATGQRVTLRCSPRSGDLSVYWYQQSLDQGLQFLIQYYNGEERAKGNILERFSAQQFPDLHSELNLSSLELGDSALYFCASGVEGRYGYTFGSGTRLTVV.

The rearrangement links TRBV4-1 to TRBJ2-7; 13 bases fit TRBD2. V shed 2 bases and J 2 bases; nucleotides not matched to a gene: 3. From germline, CDR1 is MGHRA and CDR2 YSYEKL. The CDR3 length is 16 residues. CDR3 sequence reads: CASSQTGLAGTYEQYF. The DNA for the CDR3 is TGCGCCAGCAGCCAAACGGGACTAGCGGGAACCTACGAGCAGTACTTC.

There are a few counts of this clone. CDR3 residues: CASSPTPGDNYGYTF. The CDR3 DNA sequence: TGTGCCAGCTCACCAACCCCAGGTGACAACTATGGCTACACCTTC. V is TRBV18 and J is TRBJ1-2; D remains ambiguous. The V gene lost 2 bases and the J gene lost 2 bases, with 12 bases spanning the gap. The CDR3 runs 15 residues. The germline V gene encodes CDR1 KGHSH and CDR2 LQKENI. The full variable domain, with the rest looked up from reference TRBV18 and TRBJ1-2, is NAGVMQNPRHLVRRRGQEARLRCSPMKGHSHVYWYRQLPEEGLKFMVYLQKENIIDESGMPKERFSAEFPKEGPSILRIQQVVRGDSAAYFCASSPTPGDNYGYTFGSGTRLTVV.

This clone was counted only a few times. The CDR3 here is CASSGMQASKTQYF. The DNA for the CDR3 is TGTGCCAGCAGTGGAATGCAGGCCTCGAAGACCCAGTACTTC. The V and J genes are TRBV2 and TRBJ2-5; no firm D call. Deletions cut 4 bases from V and 6 bases from J, with 15 bases between. CDR1 is SNHLY, CDR2 FYNNEI, per germline. This CDR3 comprises 14 residues.

This clone was counted a few times. CDR3 nucleotide sequence: TGCGCCAGCAGTGGGGGTAGCGGGACTTACAATGAGCAGTTCTTC. It translates to CASSGGSGTYNEQFF. The chain is built from TRBV10-2 and TRBJ2-1, with 8 bases matching TRBD2. Germline CDR1 is WSHSY and CDR2 is SAAADI. This CDR3 is built from 15 residues. V gave up 4 bases and J gave up 4 bases; unmatched junction bases: 6.

This clone was seen only a few times. This sequence joins TRBV2 and TRBJ2-7, with 8 bases identical to TRBD1. CDR1 SNHLY and CDR2 FYNNEI come from the germline V gene. Trimming cost V 1 base and J 6 bases; bases outside gene matches: 5. The CDR3 has 14 residues. In DNA form, the CDR3 reads TGTGCCAGCAGTGAAGGTACCAGGGGGCTCGAGCAGTACTTC. This sequence encodes CASSEGTRGLEQYF.

There are a few counts of this clone. This chain links TRBV7-2 with TRBJ2-7, with 9 bases lining up with TRBD1. The CDR3 has 16 residues. CDR1 is SGHTA and CDR2 is FQGNSA in the germline V gene. Trimming took 5 bases from V and 2 from J; bases not matched to a gene: 10. The CDR3 DNA is TGTGCCAGCAGCCTACGGGAGACAGGGGGGCCCTACGAGCAGTACTTC. Translation gives CASSLRETGGPYEQYF.

This clone was seen a few times. CDR3 coding DNA: TGTGCCAGCTCACCACGGGCAGGGTCGAACACTGAAGCTTTCTTT. Translation gives CASSPRAGSNTEAFF. The J gene is TRBJ1-1, the V gene TRBV18, with a possible D match to TRBD1 (5 bases). The CDR3 covers 15 residues. Germline V gene data show CDR1 as KGHSH and CDR2 as LQKENI. The V end was cut by 1 base, the J end by 1 base, with 10 bases between.